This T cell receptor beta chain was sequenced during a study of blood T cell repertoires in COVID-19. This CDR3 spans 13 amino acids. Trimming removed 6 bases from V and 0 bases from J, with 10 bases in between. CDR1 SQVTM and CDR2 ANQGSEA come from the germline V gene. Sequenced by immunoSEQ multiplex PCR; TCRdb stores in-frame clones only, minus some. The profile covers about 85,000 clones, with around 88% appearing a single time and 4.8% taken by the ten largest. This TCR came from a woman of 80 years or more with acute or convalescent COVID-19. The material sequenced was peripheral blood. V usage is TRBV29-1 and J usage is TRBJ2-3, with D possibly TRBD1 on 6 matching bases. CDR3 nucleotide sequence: TGCAGCGTCTTAGACAGGAGCACAGATACGCAGTATTTT. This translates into CSVLDRSTDTQYF.